Sequencing of this T cell receptor (beta chain) was carried out in a study of tumor and adjacent non-tumor tissue in lung cancer. Background on the study: Aged about 31 to 76 years, patients included roughly ten men and a few women with stage I to III disease.

Study-wide results and caveats: Patients with more diverse tumor TCRs had worse survival. Tumor tissue had significantly higher TCR diversity than normal lung.

A modified ARM-PCR protocol with three rounds of nested PCR amplified TCRbeta. TCRdb re-derived calls from the multiplex PCR reads in MiXCR, one entry per CDR3 protein. Among over 100,000 distinct CDR3 sequences listed, roughly 73% were seen once. This clonotype was seen repeatedly, ten times or more. The antigen is undetermined. No cell sorting was done before RNA was extracted from the tissue. The source material was lung tumor tissue. This clonotype was sampled from an older woman with non-small cell lung cancer.

This CDR3 is CASLPKWGVTYRGYTF. The CDR3 DNA is TGTGCCAGCCTTCCAAAGTGGGGGGTAACGTATCGTGGCTACACCTTC. The chain has TRBV6-5 and TRBJ1-2; D is perhaps TRBD1 (5 bases). Germline V gives CDR1 MNHEY, CDR2 SVGAGI. This CDR3 has 16 residues. V was clipped by 8 bases and J by 7 bases, with 26 bases between them.